The 17 T cell receptor beta chains presented below share a single source sample, sequenced in a study of cytomegalovirus exposure and HLA in healthy donors (dated by TCRdb to about 2017). Receptor amplification or capture employed the immunoSEQ multiplex PCR assay. For the multiplex PCR, a mixture combining 60 forward primers for TCR Vbeta segments and 13 reverse primers for TCR Jbeta segments was used. TCRdb mirrors the immuneACCESS table, restricted to in-frame sequences. Some clones are absent from its copies; in checked studies, under half trace to an unresolved V gene, and the reason for the others is unknown. Here the sample has roughly 120,000 clones; about 80% occur a single time. Of the sample, 3.6% falls within the top ten clones. Material: PBMCs. These receptor sequences come from a man aged 35-49 years in good health and CMV-seronegative.

The V call is TRBV7-3, the J call TRBJ2-1; 9 bases agree with TRBD1. This CDR3 spans 15 amino acids. V lost 4 bases to trimming and J lost 7 bases; unmatched junction nucleotides: 8. Germline CDR1 SGHTA, CDR2 FQGTGA. CDR3 amino acids: CASSSRQGDTNEQFF. CDR3 nucleotide sequence: TGTGCCAGCAGCTCGAGACAGGGGGACACTAATGAGCAGTTCTTC.

V and J are TRBV9 and TRBJ2-6; a weak D match, TRBD1 (6 bases). V was shortened by 5 bases and J by 1 base, with 7 bases between the two germline ends. The CDR3 runs to 14 residues. CDR1 and CDR2 from the germline V gene are SGDLS and YYNGEE. This CDR3 reads CASSTGSGANVLTF. The CDR3 region has the DNA TGTGCCAGCAGTACAGGGTCTGGGGCCAACGTCCTGACTTTC.

The V and J genes are TRBV11-2 and TRBJ1-1; TRBD1 aligns across 9 bases. This CDR3 comprises 15 residues. CDR1 and CDR2 from the germline V gene are SGHAT and FQNNGV. The trim removed 5 bases at V and 5 bases at J, leaving 9 bases unmatched. As DNA, the CDR3 is TGTGCCAGCAGCCCCACAGGGGGCGCGTATACTGAAGCTTTCTTT. Translation gives CASSPTGGAYTEAFF.

The genes are TRBV5-4 and TRBJ1-1; 7 nucleotides match TRBD1. The trim removed 0 bases at V and 4 bases at J, leaving 3 bases unmatched. This CDR3 spans 14 amino acids. Germline V lookup: CDR1 SGHNT, CDR2 YYREEE (reference sequence). Here the CDR3 reads CASSLDRGGTEAFF. Here the CDR3 DNA reads TGTGCCAGCAGCTTGGACAGGGGTGGCACTGAAGCTTTCTTT.

This clone was picked up one time. The chain uses TRBV7-2 and TRBJ2-7, with a tentative D call TRBD2 (7 bases). Between the trimmed V and J ends, which lost 5 bases and 2 bases, there was a span of 16 bases. Germline V gene lookup returns CDR1 SGHTA and CDR2 FQGNSA. The CDR3 is 15 amino acids. For the CDR3, the DNA is TGTGCCAGCAGCCTAACCCGGGGGGCCCCCTACGAGCAGTACTTC. Its translation is CASSLTRGAPYEQYF.

The chain employs TRBV21-1 and TRBJ1-6; TRBD1 reflects the table's D call only, with no check against the DNA. TRBV21-1 is labeled a pseudogene. The CDR3 loop spans 12 amino acids. The CDR3 DNA reads TGTGCCAGCACCCCAGATAATTCACCCCTCCACTTT. Translating it yields CASTPDNSPLHF.

The rearrangement joins TRBV6-5 to TRBJ1-1; D is uncertain. Germline V gene sequence: CDR1 MNHEY, CDR2 SVGAGI. Trimming cost V 6 bases and J 11 bases, with 13 bases left between them. The CDR3 runs 11 residues. The chain's CDR3 is CASSRGGRAFF. CDR3 sequence (DNA): TGTGCCAGCAGCCGGGGAGGGCGGGCTTTCTTT.

The rearrangement links TRBV6-5 to TRBJ2-5; D is possibly TRBD1 (6 bases). The CDR3 length is 15 residues. Germline CDR1 and CDR2: MNHEY and SVGAGI. Trimming took 6 bases from V and 1 from J, leaving 15 bases between them. CDR3 DNA sequence: TGTGCCAGCAGACTCAAACAGGGCTTCCAAGAGACCCAGTACTTC. Protein: CASRLKQGFQETQYF.

The rearrangement links TRBV2 to TRBJ2-7; 9 nucleotides agree with TRBD1. Germline V gene sequence: CDR1 SNHLY, CDR2 FYNNEI. V was pared by 4 bases and J by 3 bases, with 10 bases of the junction left unmatched. CDR3 length equals 16 residues. CDR3 loop: CASSVGPGTGIYEQYF. CDR3 nucleotides: TGTGCCAGCAGTGTAGGCCCCGGGACAGGGATCTACGAGCAGTACTTC.

The chain carries TRBV5-3 and TRBJ2-5, with 13 bases identical to TRBD2. TRBV5-3 is noted as an ORF with a role that remains uncertain. Trimming took 2 bases from V and 0 from J; bases not matched to a gene: 10. The CDR3 loop spans 19 amino acids. The CDR3 bases are TGTGCCAGAAGCTTCCATGGACTAGCGGGGGCTTCGTACCAAGAGACCCAGTACTTC. Its translation is CARSFHGLAGASYQETQYF.

This clone was counted a few times. In DNA form, the CDR3 reads TGTGCCAGCAGCTTGTCGGGGGGAGTTGAAGCTTTCTTT. It codes for CASSLSGGVEAFF. The chain carries TRBV5-6 and TRBJ1-1; D may be TRBD1 (5 bases). CDR3 size: 13 residues. Trimming removed 1 base from V and 7 bases from J, with 11 bases in between. Germline CDR1 SGHDT, CDR2 YYEEEE.

The rearrangement links TRBV7-9 to TRBJ2-7; a possible D gene is TRBD1 (6 bases). This CDR3 is 13 amino acids long. CDR1 and CDR2 (germline): SEHNR, FQNEAQ (reference sequence). V was trimmed by 5 bases and J by 5 bases, leaving 13 bases between them. This chain's CDR3 is CASSVQGSNEQYF. The CDR3 bases are TGTGCCAGCAGCGTACAGGGTTCCAACGAGCAGTACTTC.

The chain links TRBV6-6 to TRBJ1-2; D ambiguous. Germline V gene lookup returns CDR1 MNHNY and CDR2 SVGAGI (reference sequence). CDR3 length equals 13 residues. The ends were cut back, 2 bases at V and 8 bases at J, with 12 bases in the middle. DNA for the CDR3: TGTGCCAGCAGTTACAGGGTCGAGGGCGGCTACACCTTC. Protein sequence: CASSYRVEGGYTF.

This chain links TRBV7-9 with TRBJ2-2; 10 bases are shared with TRBD2. The CDR3 is 16 residues long. V gave up 2 bases and J gave up 6 bases; unmatched junction bases: 6. CDR1 SEHNR and CDR2 FQNEAQ come from the germline V gene (reference sequence). CDR3 nucleotide sequence: TGTGCCAGCAGCTTAAGTACGGGACTAGCGTCCGGGGAGCTGTTTTTT. This encodes CASSLSTGLASGELFF.

The V call is TRBV29-1, the J call TRBJ1-6, with 8 bases aligning to TRBD1. The V and J ends lost 5 bases and 9 bases, in that order; junction bases with no gene match: 6. CDR3 size: 13 residues. The V gene's germline CDR1 is SQVTM and CDR2 ANQGSEA. The chain's CDR3 is CSVMTGDFSPLHF. CDR3 nucleotides: TGCAGCGTTATGACAGGGGATTTTTCACCCCTCCACTTT.

The rearrangement joins TRBV10-3 to TRBJ1-5; no reliable D call. Trimming removed 2 bases from V and 0 bases from J, with 11 bases in between. Germline CDR1 reads ENHRY; CDR2 reads SYGVKD. There are 16 residues in the CDR3. CDR3 region: CAISEIGLISNQPQHF. CDR3 coding DNA: TGTGCCATCAGTGAGATTGGGCTAATTAGCAATCAGCCCCAGCATTTT.

The chain couples TRBV28 to TRBJ1-2, with unresolved D. The germline gives CDR1 MDHEN, CDR2 SYDVKM. Trimming removed 6 bases from V and 8 bases from J, with 13 bases in between. The CDR3 has 12 amino acids. CDR3 bases: TGTGCCAGCAGCACCGGGTCTGAGGGCTACACCTTC. This gives the protein CASSTGSEGYTF.